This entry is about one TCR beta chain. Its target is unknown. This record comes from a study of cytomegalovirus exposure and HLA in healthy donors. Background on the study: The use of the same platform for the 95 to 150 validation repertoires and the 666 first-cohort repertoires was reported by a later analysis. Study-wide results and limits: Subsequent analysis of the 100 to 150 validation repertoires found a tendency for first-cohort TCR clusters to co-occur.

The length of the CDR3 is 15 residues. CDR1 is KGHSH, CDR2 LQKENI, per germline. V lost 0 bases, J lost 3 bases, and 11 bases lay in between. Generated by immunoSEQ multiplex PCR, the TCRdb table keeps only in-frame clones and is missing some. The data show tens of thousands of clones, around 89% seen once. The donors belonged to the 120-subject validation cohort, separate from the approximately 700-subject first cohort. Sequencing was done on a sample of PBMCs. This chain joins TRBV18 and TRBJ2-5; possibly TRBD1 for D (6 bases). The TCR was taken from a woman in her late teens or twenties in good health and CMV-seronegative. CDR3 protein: CASSPPRTEKETQYF. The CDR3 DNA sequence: TGTGCCAGCTCACCACCTAGGACAGAAAAAGAGACCCAGTACTTC.